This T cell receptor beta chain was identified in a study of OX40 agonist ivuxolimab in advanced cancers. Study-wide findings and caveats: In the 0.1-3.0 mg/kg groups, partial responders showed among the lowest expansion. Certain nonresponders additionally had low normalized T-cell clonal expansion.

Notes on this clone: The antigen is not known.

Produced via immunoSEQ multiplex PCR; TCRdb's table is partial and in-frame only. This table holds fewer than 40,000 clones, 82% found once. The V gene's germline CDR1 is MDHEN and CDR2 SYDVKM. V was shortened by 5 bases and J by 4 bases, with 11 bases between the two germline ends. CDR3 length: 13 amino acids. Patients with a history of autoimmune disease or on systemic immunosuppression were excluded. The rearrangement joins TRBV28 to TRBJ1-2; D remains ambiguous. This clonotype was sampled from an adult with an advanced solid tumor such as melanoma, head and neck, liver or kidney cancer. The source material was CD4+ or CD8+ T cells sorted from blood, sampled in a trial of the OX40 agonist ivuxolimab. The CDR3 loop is CASSPQAGYGYTF. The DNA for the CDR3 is TGTGCCAGCAGTCCCCAGGCGGGCTATGGCTACACCTTC.